This entry is about one T cell receptor beta chain. The sample is drawn from a study of T cells after yellow fever vaccination. TCRdb passed the 5' RACE reads through MiXCR, listing each CDR3 protein once. The profile shows fewer than 400,000 distinct CDR3 sequences, around 10% of them singletons. This CDR3 has 14 residues. Trimming stripped 7 bases from V and 1 base from J, with 16 bases between. Germline CDR1 reads SQVTM; CDR2 reads ANQGSEA. The starting material was CD4+ T cells sorted from PBMCs, obtained 45 days after the yellow fever booster vaccination. The rearrangement uses TRBV29-1 and TRBJ1-1; tentatively, D is TRBD1 (5 bases). The TCR comes from a man aged 18 to 29 who received the YFV17D yellow fever vaccine. The CDR3 protein is CSGGKFAENTEAFF. CDR3 coding DNA: TGCAGCGGGGGGAAATTTGCGGAGAACACTGAAGCTTTCTTT.